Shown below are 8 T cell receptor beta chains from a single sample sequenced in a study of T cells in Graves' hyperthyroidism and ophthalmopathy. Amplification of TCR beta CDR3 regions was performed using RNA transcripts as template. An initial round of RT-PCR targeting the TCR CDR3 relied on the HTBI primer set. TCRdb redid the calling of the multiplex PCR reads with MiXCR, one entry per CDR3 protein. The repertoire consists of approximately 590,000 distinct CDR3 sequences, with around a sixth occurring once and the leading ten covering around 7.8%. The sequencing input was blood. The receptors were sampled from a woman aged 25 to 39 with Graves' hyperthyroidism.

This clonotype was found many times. CDR3 DNA: TGCAGTGCGTCTGGCGGGGTTCGGGAGACCCAGTACTTC. It codes for CSASGGVRETQYF. The chain has TRBV20-1 and TRBJ2-5; tentatively, D is TRBD2 (6 bases). Trimming stripped 6 bases from V and 5 bases from J, with 16 bases between. Germline CDR1 reads DFQATT; CDR2 reads SNEGSKA (reference sequence). The CDR3 has 13 amino acids.

In nucleotides, the CDR3 is TGTGCCAGCAGCGTAGTCCCAGCTAATTCACCCCTCCACTTT. It specifies CASSVVPANSPLHF. The rearrangement uses TRBV9 and TRBJ1-6, with no clear D. V shed 0 bases and J shed 6 bases, with 7 bases lying between them. The CDR3 loop spans 14 amino acids. Germline loops: CDR1 SGDLS, CDR2 YYNGEE. The whole variable domain, filled in from reference TRBV9 and TRBJ1-6, reads DSGVTQTPKHLITATGQRVTLRCSPRSGDLSVYWYQQSLDQGLQFLIQYYNGEERAKGNILERFSAQQFPDLHSELNLSSLELGDSALYFCASSVVPANSPLHFGNGTRLTVT.

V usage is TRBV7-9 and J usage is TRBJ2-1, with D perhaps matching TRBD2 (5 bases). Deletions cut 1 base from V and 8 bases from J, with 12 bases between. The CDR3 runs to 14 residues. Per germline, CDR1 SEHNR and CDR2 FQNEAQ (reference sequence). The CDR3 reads CASSLGPGWDEQFF. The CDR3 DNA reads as TGTGCCAGCAGCTTAGGCCCGGGATGGGATGAGCAGTTCTTC.

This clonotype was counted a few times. CDR3 sequence: CASSLVSGSPDTQYF. The CDR3 DNA reads TGTGCCAGCAGCTTAGTTAGCGGGAGTCCAGATACGCAGTATTTT. The chain uses TRBV7-9 and TRBJ2-3; 9 bases are shared with TRBD2. The J segment lost 4 bases and the V segment lost 1 base, leaving 3 bases of the junction unmatched. CDR1 SEHNR and CDR2 FQNEAQ come from the germline V gene (reference sequence). This CDR3 region has 15 residues.

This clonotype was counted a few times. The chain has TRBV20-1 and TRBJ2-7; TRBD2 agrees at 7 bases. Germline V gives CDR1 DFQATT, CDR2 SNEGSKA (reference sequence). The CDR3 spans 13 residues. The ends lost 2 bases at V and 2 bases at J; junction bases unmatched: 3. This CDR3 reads CSARSGDAYEQYF. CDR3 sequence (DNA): TGCAGTGCTAGAAGCGGGGATGCCTACGAGCAGTACTTC.

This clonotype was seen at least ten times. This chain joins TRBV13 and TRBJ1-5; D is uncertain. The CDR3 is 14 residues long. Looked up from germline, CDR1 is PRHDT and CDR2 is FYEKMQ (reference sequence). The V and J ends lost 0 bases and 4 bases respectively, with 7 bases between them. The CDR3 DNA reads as TGTGCCAGCAGCTTAGGACAGATAAATCAGCCCCAGCATTTT. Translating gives CASSLGQINQPQHF.

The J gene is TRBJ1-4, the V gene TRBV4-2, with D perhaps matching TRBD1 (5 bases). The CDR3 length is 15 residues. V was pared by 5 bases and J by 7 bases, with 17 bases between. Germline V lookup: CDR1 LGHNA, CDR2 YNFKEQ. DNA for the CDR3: TGTGCCAGCAGCGTCAGCCCGGGACGAGGTGAAAAACTGTTTTTT. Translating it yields CASSVSPGRGEKLFF.

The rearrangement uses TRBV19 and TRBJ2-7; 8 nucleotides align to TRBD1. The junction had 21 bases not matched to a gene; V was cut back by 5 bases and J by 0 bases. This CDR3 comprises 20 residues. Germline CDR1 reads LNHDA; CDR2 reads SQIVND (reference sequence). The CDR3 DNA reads TGTGCCAGTAGTCAAACCACCGACAGGGGTATTCTCAGGTTCTCCTACGAGCAGTACTTC. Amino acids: CASSQTTDRGILRFSYEQYF.